This TCR beta chain was documented in a study of technical replicates of blood from several donors. Profiled with immunoSEQ multiplex PCR; TCRdb holds only in-frame clones, not every one. Here the sample spans 50,000 or so clones, roughly nine tenths being singletons. CDR1 and CDR2 (germline): KGHSH, LQKENI. The germline V and J ends were trimmed by 4 bases and 0 bases, with 10 bases remaining between them. This CDR3 region has 14 residues. This chain joins TRBV18 and TRBJ2-7; a weak D match, TRBD2 (5 bases). The sample taken for sequencing was PBMCs. The sequence derives from a human donor in good health. Some clones in this sample may be carry-over from other donors' samples. The CDR3 region is CASSLASISYEQYF. CDR3 DNA: TGTGCCAGCTCACTGGCTAGCATCTCCTACGAGCAGTACTTC.